The 30 T cell receptor beta chains below come from one sample, sequenced in a study of OX40 agonist ivuxolimab in advanced cancers. The table came from immunoSEQ multiplex PCR; TCRdb's copy has only in-frame clones and leaves some out. Of roughly 26,000 clones in the sample, roughly 89% were seen once. The source was CD4+ or CD8+ T cells sorted from blood, collected in a trial of the OX40 agonist ivuxolimab. The source of these receptors is an adult with an advanced solid tumor such as melanoma, head and neck, liver or kidney cancer.

The chain recombines TRBV4-2 with TRBJ1-2, with TRBD1 matching over 7 bases. Trimming at V came to 1 base and at J to 3 bases, leaving 14 bases not matched to a gene. The CDR3 length is 18 residues. Per germline, CDR1 LGHNA and CDR2 YNFKEQ. CDR3 sequence: CASSQGGVTGEGDYGYTF. The DNA for the CDR3 is TGTGCCAGCAGCCAAGGAGGTGTTACAGGGGAGGGGGACTATGGCTACACCTTC.

The V gene is TRBV4-1, the J gene TRBJ1-5; D possibly corresponds to TRBD1 (5 bases). CDR1 MGHRA and CDR2 YSYEKL come from the germline V gene. The CDR3 spans 14 residues. Trimming removed 1 base at V and 1 base at J, with 5 bases between. DNA for the CDR3: TGCGCCAGCAGCCAAGGGGACAGCAATCAGCCCCAGCATTTT. Translated: CASSQGDSNQPQHF.

The V call is TRBV7-9, the J call TRBJ2-7; D is unclear. The CDR3 runs to 13 residues. Per germline, CDR1 SEHNR and CDR2 FQNEAQ (reference sequence). V was trimmed by 0 bases and J by 6 bases, leaving 9 bases between them. In DNA, the CDR3 is TGTGCCAGCAGCTTAGCGCAGATAGTCGAGCAGTACTTC. It yields the protein CASSLAQIVEQYF.

V is TRBV2 and J is TRBJ2-2, with D hard to call. The CDR3 is 11 residues long. The germline V and J ends were trimmed by 4 bases and 4 bases, with 1 base remaining between them. The V gene's germline CDR1 is SNHLY and CDR2 FYNNEI. CDR3 sequence (DNA): TGTGCCAGCAGTGTCACCGGGGAGCTGTTTTTT. Translating gives CASSVTGELFF.

This clone was picked up one time. The chain links TRBV11-3 to TRBJ1-2; maybe TRBD1 (6 bases). Trimming removed 5 bases at V and 8 bases at J, with 36 bases between. The CDR3 spans 20 residues. The germline V gene encodes CDR1 SGHNT and CDR2 YENEEA. CDR3 sequence: CASSTGTLLRIDFSIVGYTF. The CDR3 DNA follows: TGTGCCAGCAGCACAGGGACATTGCTTCGGATTGACTTTTCTATTGTCGGCTACACCTTC.

The V gene is TRBV19, the J gene TRBJ2-7; no clear D. The CDR3 has 13 residues. Germline CDR1 LNHDA, CDR2 SQIVND (reference sequence). Trimming left V 3 bases short and J 5 bases short, with 11 bases between. CDR3 nucleotides: TGTGCCAGTAGTATCTATGCTTTCGACGAGCAGTACTTC. Its translation is CASSIYAFDEQYF.

This clone was seen only once. This sequence joins TRBV27 and TRBJ2-5, with no clear D. V was shortened by 3 bases and J by 0 bases, with 8 bases between the two germline ends. Germline V gene lookup returns CDR1 MNHEY and CDR2 SMNVEV (reference sequence). This CDR3 has 14 residues. The CDR3 region is CASSFTMDQETQYF. The CDR3 DNA reads as TGTGCCAGCAGTTTTACTATGGACCAAGAGACCCAGTACTTC.

The rearrangement joins TRBV7-9 to TRBJ2-2; 9 bases match TRBD1. Looked up from germline, CDR1 is SEHNR and CDR2 is FQNEAQ (reference sequence). Trimming removed 2 bases from V and 7 bases from J; junction bases left unmatched: 5. The CDR3 runs 15 residues. CDR3 DNA: TGTGCCAGCAGCTTAACCGGGACAGGGCTCGGGGAGCTGTTTTTT. As protein: CASSLTGTGLGELFF.

The chain links TRBV27 to TRBJ2-7; 7 bases fit TRBD1. J gave up 3 bases and V 2 bases, and 4 bases lay outside the gene matches. The CDR3 is 14 residues long. CDR1 MNHEY and CDR2 SMNVEV come from the germline V gene (reference sequence). In DNA, the CDR3 is TGTGCCAGCAGTTTAGGACAGGCCGTCTACGAGCAGTACTTC. Encoded protein: CASSLGQAVYEQYF.

CDR3 residues: CATSTLEGVGTHGNTIYF. CDR3 DNA: TGTGCCACCAGCACCTTAGAAGGGGTAGGGACCCATGGGAACACCATATATTTT. V gene TRBV15 combines with J gene TRBJ1-3, with D perhaps matching TRBD1 (5 bases). Germline lookup yields CDR1 LNHNV and CDR2 YYDKDF (reference sequence). This CDR3 spans 18 amino acids. V gave up 4 bases and J gave up 7 bases, with 26 bases separating them.

This chain uses TRBV6-5 with TRBJ2-7, with 8 bases fitting TRBD1. V shed 6 bases, J shed 4 bases, and the junction held 8 bases outside the gene matches. Germline lookup yields CDR1 MNHEY and CDR2 SVGAGI. The CDR3 totals 14 residues. The DNA for the CDR3 is TGTGCCAGCAGCCGTCGGACAGGGAGGTACGAGCAGTACTTC. It encodes CASSRRTGRYEQYF.

This chain connects TRBV18 to TRBJ1-2; D gene uncertain. CDR3 size: 14 residues. Germline lookup yields CDR1 KGHSH and CDR2 LQKENI. V was shortened by 2 bases and J by 6 bases, with 13 bases between the two germline ends. DNA of the CDR3: TGTGCCAGCTCACCAGGAAGGGCCCTCGATGGCTACACCTTC. Encoded protein: CASSPGRALDGYTF. Full variable domain (outside the CDR3, taken from reference TRBV18 and TRBJ1-2): NAGVMQNPRHLVRRRGQEARLRCSPMKGHSHVYWYRQLPEEGLKFMVYLQKENIIDESGMPKERFSAEFPKEGPSILRIQQVVRGDSAAYFCASSPGRALDGYTFGSGTRLTVV.

This clone was seen once. The chain has TRBV7-8 and TRBJ2-7, with 8 bases aligning to TRBD2. Germline loops: CDR1 SGHVS, CDR2 FQNEAQ. The J segment lost 4 bases and the V segment lost 4 bases, leaving 6 bases of the junction unmatched. The CDR3 length is 14 residues. The CDR3 here is CASSWTSPEYEQYF. CDR3 DNA: TGTGCCAGCAGCTGGACTAGCCCAGAATACGAGCAGTACTTC. Full variable domain (outside the CDR3, taken from reference TRBV7-8 and TRBJ2-7): GAGVSQSPRYKVAKRGQDVALRCDPISGHVSLFWYQQALGQGPEFLTYFQNEAQLDKSGLPSDRFFAERPEGSVSTLKIQRTQQEDSAVYLCASSWTSPEYEQYFGPGTRLTVT.

This chain uses TRBV10-1 with TRBJ2-1; 7 nucleotides line up with TRBD1. Germline values: CDR1 WNHNN, CDR2 SYGVQD (reference sequence). V shed 11 bases, J shed 5 bases, and the junction held 9 bases outside the gene matches. This CDR3 has 13 residues. The CDR3 here is CAAKGARNNEQFF. The CDR3 DNA reads TGCGCCGCAAAGGGGGCAAGAAACAATGAGCAGTTCTTC.

This sequence joins TRBV7-9 and TRBJ2-3; TRBD2 matches 8 bases. This CDR3 has 15 residues. Per the germline V gene, CDR1 is SEHNR and CDR2 is FQNEAQ (reference sequence). V dropped 6 bases and J dropped 3; count of bases not matched to a gene: 8. The CDR3 here is CASSSGLAVTDTQYF. For the CDR3, the DNA is TGTGCCAGCAGTTCTGGACTAGCAGTTACAGATACGCAGTATTTT.

The rearrangement joins TRBV4-2 to TRBJ1-5; D is perhaps TRBD1 (5 bases). Germline V gene sequence: CDR1 LGHNA, CDR2 YNFKEQ. Trimming removed 0 bases from V and 7 bases from J, with 13 bases in between. The CDR3 extends over 15 amino acids. CDR3 protein: CASSQEGRGQQPQHF. In DNA, the CDR3 is TGTGCCAGCAGCCAAGAGGGGAGGGGTCAACAGCCCCAGCATTTT.

The chain combines TRBV4-3 with TRBJ2-5, with 7 bases identical to TRBD2. The ends lost 0 bases at V and 7 bases at J; junction bases unmatched: 8. Germline CDR1 LGHNA, CDR2 YSLEER. The length of the CDR3 is 15 residues. DNA for the CDR3: TGCGCCAGCAGCCAAGATCGTGGAGGGGAGGGGACCCAGTACTTC. This sequence encodes CASSQDRGGEGTQYF.

Notes on this clone: The junction and the germline gene differ at one end; a read error may be behind it. The chain couples TRBV7-7 to TRBJ2-7; no reliable D call. CDR1 and CDR2 (germline): SSHAT, FNYEAQ (reference sequence). The CDR3 consists of 13 residues. CDR3 bases: TGTGCTAGCAGCCACGGCCAATTCTACGAGCAGTACTTC. This translates into CASSHGQFYEQYF. Complete variable domain (other parts from reference TRBV7-7 and TRBJ2-7): GAGVSQSPRYKVTKRGQDVTLRCDPISSHATLYWYQQALGQGPEFLTYFNYEAQPDKSGLPSDRFSAERPEGSISTLTIQRTEQRDSAMYRCASSHGQFYEQYFGPGTRLTVT.

CDR3 loop: CASSQDTGGGTEAFF. CDR3 DNA: TGCGCCAGCAGCCAAGATACAGGGGGTGGGACTGAAGCTTTCTTT. The chain has TRBV4-3 and TRBJ1-1, with TRBD1 identical over 8 bases. Germline CDR1 and CDR2: LGHNA and YSLEER. The length of the CDR3 is 15 residues. V lost 0 bases to trimming and J lost 5 bases; unmatched junction nucleotides: 5.

The gene calls are TRBV6-1 and TRBJ1-6, with 8 bases lining up with TRBD1. Germline CDR1 MNHNS, CDR2 SASEGT. The CDR3 is made up of 16 amino acids. Trimming took 3 bases from V and 3 from J; bases not matched to a gene: 4. Here the CDR3 DNA reads TGTGCCAGCAGTGACGGACAGGGAATCTATAATTCACCCCTCCACTTT. Residues: CASSDGQGIYNSPLHF.

DNA for the CDR3: TGTGCCAGCAGCTTATGGACAGTGTCCGGCGAGCAGTACTTC. This codes for CASSLWTVSGEQYF. The chain combines TRBV7-6 with TRBJ2-7; D perhaps matches TRBD1 (6 bases). Trimming took off 2 bases at V and 6 bases at J, with 14 bases between the two ends. Germline CDR1 SGHVS, CDR2 FNYEAQ. The CDR3 runs to 14 residues.

This clone has just one count. The chain joins TRBV11-2 to TRBJ2-7; D might be TRBD1 or TRBD2, each matching 5 bases. V was cut by 4 bases and J by 3 bases, with 10 bases left in between. The CDR3 sequence is 13 residues long. Germline V gives CDR1 SGHAT, CDR2 FQNNGV. The CDR3 DNA reads as TGTGCCAGCAGCTCGGGACCGAACTACGAGCAGTACTTC. It translates to CASSSGPNYEQYF.

By share of the sample, this clone is medium-sized. The chain has TRBV19 and TRBJ1-2, with TRBD1 matching over 10 bases. This CDR3 region has 13 residues. The V segment lost 10 bases and the J segment 6 bases; nucleotides outside the gene matches: 8. Germline CDR1 reads LNHDA; CDR2 reads SQIVND (reference sequence). The CDR3 nucleotides read TGTGCCACTTTGACAGGGGGCGCGGATGGCTACACCTTC. Translation gives CATLTGGADGYTF.

The rearrangement links TRBV7-2 to TRBJ2-3; D remains ambiguous. Trimming stripped 8 bases from V and 1 base from J, with 10 bases between. The CDR3 extends over 13 amino acids. Per germline, CDR1 SGHTA and CDR2 FQGNSA. The CDR3 here is CASGVMGTDTQYF. CDR3 sequence (DNA): TGTGCCAGCGGGGTGATGGGCACAGATACGCAGTATTTT.

The gene calls are TRBV5-1 and TRBJ2-2; no clear D. Trimming took 6 bases from V and 6 from J, leaving 6 bases between them. This CDR3 is 11 amino acids long. Germline V gene sequence: CDR1 SGHRS, CDR2 YFSETQ. DNA of the CDR3: TGCGCCAGCAAGGAGTCCGGGGAGCTGTTTTTT. It encodes CASKESGELFF. Looking up the rest from reference TRBV5-1 and TRBJ2-2 gives the full variable domain: KAGVTQTPRYLIKTRGQQVTLSCSPISGHRSVSWYQQTPGQGLQFLFEYFSETQRNKGNFPGRFSGRQFSNSRSEMNVSTLELGDSALYLCASKESGELFFGEGSRLTVL.

This chain links TRBV11-2 with TRBJ2-7; 7 bases are a match to TRBD1. The ends lost 3 bases at V and 10 bases at J; junction bases unmatched: 6. Germline-derived CDR1 and CDR2 are SGHAT and FQNNGV. The CDR3 is made up of 12 amino acids. The DNA for the CDR3 is TGTGCCAGCAGCTTTGCGGACAGGTCTCAGTACTTC. This translates into CASSFADRSQYF.

This clone was recorded only once. The V and J genes are TRBV2 and TRBJ1-6, with D possibly being TRBD1 (6 bases). Trimming stripped 4 bases from V and 9 bases from J, with 16 bases between. The CDR3 spans 15 residues. In germline, CDR1 is SNHLY, CDR2 FYNNEI. The CDR3 protein is CASSVSTGLSSPLHF. For the CDR3, the DNA is TGTGCCAGCAGTGTATCGACAGGTTTAAGTTCACCCCTCCACTTT.

The sample holds one count of this clone. CDR3 bases: TGTGCCAGCAACATAGAGGGGGCTTATGAGACCCAGTACTTC. Protein product: CASNIEGAYETQYF. The chain joins TRBV28 to TRBJ2-5, with TRBD1 matching over 7 bases. CDR1 MDHEN and CDR2 SYDVKM come from the germline V gene. The CDR3 is 14 amino acids. Trimming cost V 7 bases and J 5 bases; bases outside gene matches: 10.

This clone was seen a single time. The chain combines TRBV9 with TRBJ2-1, with a tentative D call TRBD2 (6 bases). CDR3 size: 16 residues. Germline CDR1 and CDR2: SGDLS and YYNGEE. Trimming removed 5 bases from V and 0 bases from J, with 15 bases in between. CDR3 nucleotide sequence: TGTGCCAGCAGTTCCTTTAGCGGCCCCTCCTACAATGAGCAGTTCTTC. As protein: CASSSFSGPSYNEQFF.

The chain combines TRBV9 with TRBJ2-1; D possibly corresponds to TRBD1 (6 bases). The length of the CDR3 is 14 residues. The V and J ends lost 4 bases and 8 bases respectively, with 16 bases between them. Germline values: CDR1 SGDLS, CDR2 YYNGEE. DNA of the CDR3: TGTGCCAGCAGCAACGACGGGACACTCGATGAGCAGTTCTTC. It is translated as CASSNDGTLDEQFF.